The 24 T cell receptor beta chains listed next were all sequenced from one sample in a study of blood T cells in healthy people across ages. The second PCR ran about 6 to 11 cycles with a sample-barcoded 5' primer and J-beta primers. TCRdb independently ran MiXCR on the 5' RACE reads; one entry per CDR3 protein. The sample has 540,000 or so distinct CDR3 sequences, less than 25% seen once. These data also formed part of another study, on T cells of mothers and their children.

Sequencing was done on a sample of blood. These receptors were taken from a boy aged 10-17 years in good health.

The rearrangement uses TRBV5-1 and TRBJ2-3; 8 bases are a match to TRBD2. CDR1 is SGHRS, CDR2 YFSETQ, per germline. V trimming: 3 bases; J trimming: 3 bases; junction bases outside the gene matches: 9. The CDR3 is 16 amino acids. Here the CDR3 DNA reads TGCGCCAGCAGCTACCTCCCGGGGGGGAGAACAGATACGCAGTATTTT. Its protein product is CASSYLPGGRTDTQYF.

The V call is TRBV19, the J call TRBJ2-5, with TRBD2 identical over 13 bases. V shed 5 bases, J shed 5 bases, and the junction held 2 bases outside the gene matches. The CDR3 is 14 residues long. Germline CDR1 LNHDA, CDR2 SQIVND (reference sequence). The CDR3 DNA reads TGTGCCAGTAGTGGACTAGCGGGAGCGGAGACCCAGTACTTC. This sequence encodes CASSGLAGAETQYF.

The chain recombines TRBV4-1 with TRBJ2-2; TRBD1 agrees at 10 bases. Germline values: CDR1 MGHRA, CDR2 YSYEKL. With V trimmed by 4 bases and J by 0 bases, 8 bases remained unmatched. The length of the CDR3 is 18 residues. In nucleotides, the CDR3 is TGCGCCAGCAGCCCCCGACCTGGACAGGGGGCGAACACCGGGGAGCTGTTTTTT. As protein: CASSPRPGQGANTGELFF.

This clonotype was detected only a few times. For the CDR3, the DNA is TGTGCCAGCAGCCCCGGATGGGACAGAATCGGCGAAAAACTGTTTTTT. Translating gives CASSPGWDRIGEKLFF. This chain uses TRBV3-1 with TRBJ1-4; 7 bases fit TRBD1. The CDR3 runs to 16 residues. Trimming cost V 4 bases and J 8 bases; bases outside gene matches: 13. Germline V CDR1 and CDR2: LGHDT, YNNKEL (reference sequence).

This clonotype was found a few times. The gene calls are TRBV7-9 and TRBJ2-2; a possible D gene is TRBD2 (6 bases). CDR1 is SEHNR, CDR2 FQNEAQ, per germline (reference sequence). The CDR3 length is 16 residues. V was trimmed by 5 bases and J by 6 bases, leaving 19 bases between them. The DNA of the CDR3 is TGTGCCAGCAGCAGCAACCGCGCCCGGGACTCCGGGGAGCTGTTTTTT. It is translated as CASSSNRARDSGELFF.

Many counts were recorded for this clonotype. V is TRBV28 and J is TRBJ2-6; D is possibly TRBD1 (6 bases). CDR3 length: 17 amino acids. The germline gives CDR1 MDHEN, CDR2 SYDVKM. Trimming left V 6 bases short and J 0 bases short, with 15 bases between. The CDR3 DNA is TGTGCCAGCAGACTATCGGGACATAACTCTGGGGCCAACGTCCTGACTTTC. It translates to CASRLSGHNSGANVLTF.

This clonotype was seen more than once but under ten times. The chain uses TRBV6-5 and TRBJ2-7; D is tentatively TRBD1 or TRBD2 (5 bases each). The V gene's germline CDR1 is MNHEY and CDR2 SVGAGI. Trimming stripped 0 bases from V and 2 bases from J, with 14 bases between. There are 16 residues in the CDR3. In nucleotides, the CDR3 is TGTGCCAGCAGTTACTCGTCAGCGGCAGGGACCTACGAGCAGTACTTC. Translation: CASSYSSAAGTYEQYF.

The genes are TRBV7-2 and TRBJ2-1; D may be TRBD2 (5 bases). The DNA end is a closer match to TRBJ2-5, so the J assignment may be wrong. CDR1 is SGHTA and CDR2 is FQGNSA in the germline V gene. The CDR3 spans 15 residues. CDR3 residues: CASSFSSGVGETQYF. DNA for the CDR3: TGTGCCAGCAGCTTTTCCTCCGGGGTAGGAGAGACCCAGTACTTC.

The rearrangement joins TRBV27 to TRBJ1-4, with TRBD1 as a possible D gene (5 bases). Germline V CDR1 and CDR2: MNHEY, SMNVEV (reference sequence). The CDR3 sequence is 16 residues long. Trimming cost V 1 base and J 10 bases, with 19 bases left between them. The CDR3, as DNA: TGTGCCAGCAGTTTATACCCCTCGGGGGGACGGGGAAAACTGTTTTTT. This codes for CASSLYPSGGRGKLFF.

This sequence joins TRBV6-4 and TRBJ2-1, with TRBD2 matching 7 bases. The DNA end favors TRBJ2-5, so the J call may be wrong. Germline CDR1 MRHNA, CDR2 SNTAGT. This CDR3 has 15 amino acids. DNA of the CDR3: TGTGCCAGCAGTCCTTCGGCGGGAGCTCAAGAGACCCAGTACTTC. Translating gives CASSPSAGAQETQYF.

The table lists this clonotype with a few counts. The genes are TRBV25-1 and TRBJ1-4; maybe TRBD1 (5 bases). Deletions cut 5 bases from V and 14 bases from J, with 15 bases between. Germline V gene sequence: CDR1 MGHDK, CDR2 SYGVNS. This CDR3 has 12 amino acids. CDR3 region: CASSYTLGPLFF. The CDR3 DNA is TGTGCCAGCAGTTACACTCTGGGACCTCTGTTTTTT.

The rearrangement links TRBV20-1 to TRBJ2-3, with TRBD2 matching 7 bases. Germline trimming cut 4 bases from V and 4 bases from J; bases unmatched to any gene: 2. The CDR3 has 12 amino acids. Germline values: CDR1 DFQATT, CDR2 SNEGSKA (reference sequence). CDR3 loop: CSAKAGSDTQYF. The CDR3 DNA reads TGCAGTGCTAAAGCGGGGTCAGATACGCAGTATTTT.

This clonotype was observed a handful of times. The V and J genes are TRBV6-8 and TRBJ1-4; D remains unclear. Germline lookup yields CDR1 MNHGY and CDR2 SAAAGT. CDR3 length: 14 amino acids. V lost 5 bases and J lost 4, with 11 bases in between. CDR3 coding DNA: TGTGCCAGCAGTCCCATCTTGCATAATGAAAAACTGTTTTTT. Translation gives CASSPILHNEKLFF.

This clonotype was observed a handful of times. CDR3 residues: CASSPSVYGLAGAQYF. CDR3 bases: TGTGCCAGCAGTCCGTCTGTCTACGGACTAGCGGGAGCGCAGTACTTC. The chain couples TRBV6-1 to TRBJ2-7; TRBD2 matches 13 bases. This CDR3 region has 16 residues. Trimming removed 5 bases from V and 9 bases from J; junction bases left unmatched: 13. Looked up from germline, CDR1 is MNHNS and CDR2 is SASEGT.

This clonotype was picked up many times. The chain uses TRBV6-1 and TRBJ2-4; weak D call: TRBD1 (6 bases). The CDR3 has 17 residues. V was pared by 2 bases and J by 1 base, with 15 bases between. The germline V gene has CDR1 MNHNS and CDR2 SASEGT. The CDR3 DNA is TGTGCCAGCAGTGAAAGCAACAGGGATAGGGCCAAAAACATTCAGTACTTC. Its protein is CASSESNRDRAKNIQYF.

In this sample, this clonotype turned up a few times. CDR3 sequence (DNA): TGTGCCAGCAGCCAAGATTTGAAAGGGGGCCTATTCCTTAAGGGCTACACCTTC. Translated: CASSQDLKGGLFLKGYTF. The chain uses TRBV3-1 and TRBJ1-2, with TRBD1 matching over 7 bases. The length of the CDR3 is 18 residues. V lost 0 bases to trimming and J lost 8 bases; unmatched junction nucleotides: 18. Germline values: CDR1 LGHDT, CDR2 YNNKEL (reference sequence).

This clonotype was picked up a small number of times. The genes are TRBV7-2 and TRBJ2-3; 11 bases match TRBD2. Germline V gene data show CDR1 as SGHTA and CDR2 as FQGNSA. V gave up 3 bases and J gave up 2 bases; unmatched junction bases: 7. The CDR3 runs 17 residues. As DNA, the CDR3 is TGTGCCAGCAGCTTGCGTAGCGGGGGGGCTATCACAGATACGCAGTATTTT. It encodes CASSLRSGGAITDTQYF.

The V and J genes are TRBV20-1 and TRBJ1-4; no reliable D call. V was clipped by 6 bases and J by 2 bases, with 25 bases between them. Germline-derived CDR1 and CDR2 are DFQATT and SNEGSKA (reference sequence). This CDR3 has 18 amino acids. The CDR3 here is CSAIPVPSTLSTNEKLFF. In DNA form, the CDR3 reads TGCAGTGCAATCCCCGTCCCGTCAACGTTGAGCACTAATGAAAAACTGTTTTTT.

The chain recombines TRBV20-1 with TRBJ2-7, with D possibly being TRBD1 (6 bases). The V end was cut by 5 bases, the J end by 2 bases, with 19 bases between. The CDR3 covers 15 residues. Germline loops: CDR1 DFQATT, CDR2 SNEGSKA (reference sequence). The CDR3 DNA reads TGCAGTGCTTCCCCAGGGGCAGTTACTCCCTACGAGCAGTACTTC. Its translation: CSASPGAVTPYEQYF.

The chain joins TRBV9 to TRBJ2-4, with 7 bases that match TRBD2. Germline trimming cut 5 bases from V and 5 bases from J; bases unmatched to any gene: 4. CDR1 SGDLS and CDR2 YYNGEE come from the germline V gene. This CDR3 region has 13 residues. The DNA for the CDR3 is TGTGCCAGCAGTGGGGGGGGGGAAAACATTCAGTACTTC. It codes for CASSGGGENIQYF. Based on the CDR3 plus reference TRBV9 and TRBJ2-4, the full variable domain is DSGVTQTPKHLITATGQRVTLRCSPRSGDLSVYWYQQSLDQGLQFLIQYYNGEERAKGNILERFSAQQFPDLHSELNLSSLELGDSALYFCASSGGGENIQYFGAGTRLSVL.

This clonotype was detected a few times. One end of the junction is discordant with germline, which a read error may explain. This rearrangement joins TRBV12-5 to TRBJ2-5; tentative D call: TRBD2 (7 bases). Germline CDR1 LGHNT, CDR2 FRNRAP. This CDR3 comprises 13 residues. CDR3 loop: CASGLGGPGSAVF. In nucleotides, the CDR3 is TGTGCTAGTGGCTTGGGGGGGCCGGGATCAGCGGTCTTC.

The CDR3 region is CASSVPGQGHDEQYF. The CDR3 DNA sequence: TGTGCCAGCAGTGTCCCGGGACAGGGGCACGACGAGCAGTACTTC. J is TRBJ2-7 and V is TRBV25-1, with 10 bases aligning to TRBD1. CDR3 length: 15 residues. From germline, CDR1 is MGHDK and CDR2 SYGVNS. V lost 4 bases to trimming and J lost 5 bases; unmatched junction nucleotides: 8.

This clonotype was observed a few times. This chain connects TRBV7-3 to TRBJ2-7; a possible D gene is TRBD2 (6 bases). The CDR3 is 15 residues long. Germline CDR1 and CDR2: SGHTA and FQGTGA. V was pared by 1 base and J by 2 bases, with 12 bases between. The CDR3 sequence is CASSLNRGAAYEQYF. CDR3 sequence (DNA): TGTGCCAGCAGCTTAAATCGCGGGGCCGCCTACGAGCAGTACTTC.

The chain recombines TRBV20-1 with TRBJ2-3, with D hard to call. Germline loops: CDR1 DFQATT, CDR2 SNEGSKA (reference sequence). V lost 2 bases and J lost 5, with 11 bases in between. CDR3 length equals 13 residues. CDR3 bases: TGCAGTGCTAGAATGAATTTCGAAGATACGCAGTATTTT. Encoded protein: CSARMNFEDTQYF.